The text below deals with one T cell receptor beta chain. The CDR3 loop spans 13 amino acids. Germline CDR1 and CDR2: LGHDT and YNNKEL (reference sequence). J gave up 11 bases and V 0 bases, and 0 bases lay outside the gene matches. Random-hexamer reverse transcription was applied to about 0.45 to 1 ug RNA. TCR beta CDR3 was amplified by immunoSEQ covering 54 Vbeta and 13 Jbeta. TCRdb reanalysed the immunoSEQ multiplex PCR reads using MiXCR and keeps one entry per CDR3 protein. In the table there are 250,000 to 300,000 distinct CDR3 sequences, about 89% of which are singletons. The sample comes from a study of CD8 T cells in Susac syndrome.

This receptor was taken from a human donor with multiple sclerosis. This chain joins TRBV3-1 and TRBJ1-6, with TRBD1 identical over 8 bases. Source material: CD8+ T cells from PBMCs. In DNA, the CDR3 is TGTGCCAGCAGCCAAGAACAGGGGGCACCCCTCCACTTT. Translated, it gives CASSQEQGAPLHF.